There are a few counts of the clone carrying this T cell receptor beta chain. The antigen is unknown. The data belong to a study of T cells in Graves' hyperthyroidism and ophthalmopathy. Study outcomes and limitations: Also found in blood were most expanded thyroid clonotypes above 0.001.

CDR1 and CDR2 (germline): SGHAT, FQNNGV. The CDR3 is 15 amino acids. J was trimmed by 6 bases and V by 5 bases; bases with no gene match: 5. TCR beta CDR3 regions were amplified from RNA. Initially, a first-round RT-PCR of the TCR CDR3 employed the HTBI primer set. One entry per CDR3 protein, called by TCRdb with MiXCR from the multiplex PCR reads. The table lists around 660,000 distinct CDR3 sequences, 45% of them singletons, with about 7% in the top ten. Diagnosis relied on clinical symptoms, serum thyroxine and TRAb, thyroid ultrasound and orbital computed tomography. The receptor was derived from an adult man with Graves' disease, either hyperthyroidism or ophthalmopathy (not recorded which). The sample comprised peripheral blood or thyroid tissue (not recorded which). The genes are TRBV11-2 and TRBJ2-2, with 11 bases lining up with TRBD1. CDR3 region: CASSPGGQGAGELFF. The CDR3, as DNA: TGTGCCAGCAGCCCGGGGGGACAGGGGGCCGGGGAGCTGTTTTTT.